This T cell receptor beta chain was identified in a study of cytomegalovirus exposure and HLA in healthy donors. TCRdb keeps only in-frame clones here, not all; method: immunoSEQ multiplex PCR. The sample has nearly 110,000 clones, about 87% seen once. Trimming pared 6 bases from V and 5 bases from J, leaving 10 bases between. The CDR3 has 11 residues. Germline V gene lookup returns CDR1 DFQATT and CDR2 SNEGSKA (reference sequence). The receptor's source is a woman between 18 and 29 years old in good health and CMV-seropositive. The rearrangement joins TRBV20-1 to TRBJ2-5, with unresolved D. The sample comprised PBMCs. As DNA, the CDR3 is TGCAGTGCCATTCGCAGGGAGACCCAGTACTTC. Protein product: CSAIRRETQYF.